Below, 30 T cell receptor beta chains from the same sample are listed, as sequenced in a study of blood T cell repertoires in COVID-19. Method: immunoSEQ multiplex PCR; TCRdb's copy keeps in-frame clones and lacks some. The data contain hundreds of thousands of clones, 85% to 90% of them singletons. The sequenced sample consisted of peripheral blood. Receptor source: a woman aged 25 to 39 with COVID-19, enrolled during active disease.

DNA of the CDR3: TGTGCCAGCAGCTCTAGCGGGGAGACAGATACGCAGTATTTT. This gives the protein CASSSSGETDTQYF. The chain uses TRBV5-6 and TRBJ2-3; 9 bases match TRBD2. The ends lost 3 bases at V and 3 bases at J; junction bases unmatched: 2. This CDR3 contains 14 residues. CDR1 is SGHDT and CDR2 is YYEEEE in the germline V gene.

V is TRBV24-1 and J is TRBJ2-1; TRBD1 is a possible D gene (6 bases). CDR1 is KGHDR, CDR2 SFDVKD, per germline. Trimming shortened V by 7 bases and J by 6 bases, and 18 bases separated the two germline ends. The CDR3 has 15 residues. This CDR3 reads CATRDSKSGSNEQFF. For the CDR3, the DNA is TGTGCCACCAGGGACAGTAAGTCGGGGAGCAATGAGCAGTTCTTC.

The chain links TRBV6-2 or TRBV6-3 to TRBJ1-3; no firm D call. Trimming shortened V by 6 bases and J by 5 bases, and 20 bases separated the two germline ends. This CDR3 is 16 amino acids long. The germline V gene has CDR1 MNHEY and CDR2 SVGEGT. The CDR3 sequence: CASSPSTGPSRNTIYF. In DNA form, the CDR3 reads TGTGCCAGCAGCCCTTCGACGGGTCCCTCCCGAAACACCATATATTTT.

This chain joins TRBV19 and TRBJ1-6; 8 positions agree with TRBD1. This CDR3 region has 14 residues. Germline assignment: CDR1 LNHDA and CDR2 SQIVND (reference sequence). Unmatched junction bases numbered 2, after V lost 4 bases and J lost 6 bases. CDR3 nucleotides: TGTGCCAGTAGTACAGACAGGGGTAATTCACCCCTCCACTTT. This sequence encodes CASSTDRGNSPLHF.

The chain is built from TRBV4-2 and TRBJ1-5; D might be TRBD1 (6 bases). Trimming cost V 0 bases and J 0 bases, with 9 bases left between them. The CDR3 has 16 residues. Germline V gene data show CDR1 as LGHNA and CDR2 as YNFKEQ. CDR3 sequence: CASSQDGQLSNQPQHF. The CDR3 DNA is TGTGCCAGCAGCCAAGATGGACAGCTTAGCAATCAGCCCCAGCATTTT.

CDR3: CASSRGQGYTF. CDR3 sequence (DNA): TGTGCCAGCAGCAGGGGGCAAGGCTACACCTTC. The rearrangement links TRBV7-9 to TRBJ1-2; 7 bases match TRBD1. This CDR3 has 11 residues. Germline CDR1 is SEHNR and CDR2 is FQNEAQ (reference sequence). J lost 8 bases, V lost 5 bases, and 2 bases had no gene match.

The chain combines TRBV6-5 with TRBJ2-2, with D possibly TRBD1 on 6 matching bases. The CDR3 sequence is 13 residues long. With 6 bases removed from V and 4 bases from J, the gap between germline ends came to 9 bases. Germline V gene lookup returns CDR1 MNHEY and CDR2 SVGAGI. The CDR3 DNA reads TGTGCCAGCAGCTCCAGGGGCACCGGGGAGCTGTTTTTT. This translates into CASSSRGTGELFF.

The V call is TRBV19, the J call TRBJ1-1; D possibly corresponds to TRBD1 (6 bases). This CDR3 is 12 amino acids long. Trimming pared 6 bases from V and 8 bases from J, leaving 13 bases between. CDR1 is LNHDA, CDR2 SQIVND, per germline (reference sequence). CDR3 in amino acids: CASRIQGLEAFF. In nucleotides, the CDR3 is TGTGCCAGTAGGATTCAGGGGTTGGAAGCTTTCTTT.

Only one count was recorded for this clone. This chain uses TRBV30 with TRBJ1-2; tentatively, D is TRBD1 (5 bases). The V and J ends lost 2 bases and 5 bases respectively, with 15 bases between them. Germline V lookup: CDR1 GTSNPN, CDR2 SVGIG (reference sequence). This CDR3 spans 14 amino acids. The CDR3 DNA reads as TGTGCCTGGAGTCTCGACAGCGTATCTTATGGCTACACCTTC. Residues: CAWSLDSVSYGYTF.

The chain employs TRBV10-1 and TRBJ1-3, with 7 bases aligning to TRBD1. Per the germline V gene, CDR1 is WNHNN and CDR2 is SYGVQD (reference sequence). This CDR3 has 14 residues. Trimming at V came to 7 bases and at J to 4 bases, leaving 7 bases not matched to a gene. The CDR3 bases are TGCGCCAGCAATACAGACAGGGCCGGAAACACCATATATTTT. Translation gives CASNTDRAGNTIYF.

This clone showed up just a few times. CDR3 sequence reads: CASSYTETGELFF. CDR3 DNA: TGTGCCAGCAGTTATACAGAGACCGGGGAGCTGTTTTTT. The chain links TRBV6-5 to TRBJ2-2; no firm D call. Trimming removed 3 bases from V and 5 bases from J, with 7 bases in between. Per the germline V gene, CDR1 is MNHEY and CDR2 is SVGAGI. The CDR3 loop spans 13 amino acids.

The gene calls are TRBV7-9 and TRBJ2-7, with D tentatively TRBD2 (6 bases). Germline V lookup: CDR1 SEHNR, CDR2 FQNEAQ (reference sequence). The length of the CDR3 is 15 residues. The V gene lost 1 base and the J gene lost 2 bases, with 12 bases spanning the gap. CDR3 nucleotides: TGTGCCAGCAGCTTAGGCACCGGGAGAACCTACGAGCAGTACTTC. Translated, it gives CASSLGTGRTYEQYF.

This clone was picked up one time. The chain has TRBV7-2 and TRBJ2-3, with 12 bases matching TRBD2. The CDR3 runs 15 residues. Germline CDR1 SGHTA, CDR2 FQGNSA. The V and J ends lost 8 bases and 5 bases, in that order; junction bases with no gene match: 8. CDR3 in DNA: TGTGCCAGCCAGACTAGCGGGGGTCTTCTAGATACGCAGTATTTT. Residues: CASQTSGGLLDTQYF. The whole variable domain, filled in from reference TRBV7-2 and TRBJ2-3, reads GAGVSQSPSNKVTEKGKDVELRCDPISGHTALYWYRQSLGQGLEFLIYFQGNSAPDKSGLPSDRFSAERTGGSVSTLTIQRTQQEDSAVYLCASQTSGGLLDTQYFGPGTRLTVL.

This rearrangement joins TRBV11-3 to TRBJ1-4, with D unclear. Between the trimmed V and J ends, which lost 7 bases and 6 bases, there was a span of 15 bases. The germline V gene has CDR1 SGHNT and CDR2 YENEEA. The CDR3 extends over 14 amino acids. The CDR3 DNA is TGTGCCAGCACCGACGAGTCTCGGGATGAAAAACTGTTTTTT. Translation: CASTDESRDEKLFF.

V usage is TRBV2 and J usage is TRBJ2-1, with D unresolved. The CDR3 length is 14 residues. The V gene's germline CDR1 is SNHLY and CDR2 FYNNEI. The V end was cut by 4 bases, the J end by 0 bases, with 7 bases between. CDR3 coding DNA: TGTGCCAGCAGTGCAGGAAGCTCCTACAATGAGCAGTTCTTC. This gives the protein CASSAGSSYNEQFF.

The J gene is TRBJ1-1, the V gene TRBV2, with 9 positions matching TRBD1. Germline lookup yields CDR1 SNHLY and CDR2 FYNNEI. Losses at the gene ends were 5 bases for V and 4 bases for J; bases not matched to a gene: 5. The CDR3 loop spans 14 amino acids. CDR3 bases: TGTGCCAGCAGTCAACAGGGGGCGGGCACTGAAGCTTTCTTT. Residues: CASSQQGAGTEAFF.

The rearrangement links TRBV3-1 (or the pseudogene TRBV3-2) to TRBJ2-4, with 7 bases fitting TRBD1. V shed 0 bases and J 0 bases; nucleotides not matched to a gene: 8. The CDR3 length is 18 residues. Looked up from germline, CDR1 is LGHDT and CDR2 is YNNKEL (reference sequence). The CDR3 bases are TGTGCCAGCAGCCAAGACGGCGGGTCAGGGGGAGCCAAAAACATTCAGTACTTC. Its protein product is CASSQDGGSGGAKNIQYF.

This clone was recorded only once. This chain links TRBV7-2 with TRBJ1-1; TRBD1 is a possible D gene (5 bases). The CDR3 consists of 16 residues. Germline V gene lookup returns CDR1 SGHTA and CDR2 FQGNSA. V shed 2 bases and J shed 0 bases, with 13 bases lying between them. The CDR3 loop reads CASSLNSAGLNTEAFF. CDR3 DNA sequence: TGTGCCAGCAGCTTAAACTCCGCAGGGTTGAACACTGAAGCTTTCTTT. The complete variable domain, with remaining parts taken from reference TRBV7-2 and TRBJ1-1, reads GAGVSQSPSNKVTEKGKDVELRCDPISGHTALYWYRQSLGQGLEFLIYFQGNSAPDKSGLPSDRFSAERTGGSVSTLTIQRTQQEDSAVYLCASSLNSAGLNTEAFFGQGTRLTVV.

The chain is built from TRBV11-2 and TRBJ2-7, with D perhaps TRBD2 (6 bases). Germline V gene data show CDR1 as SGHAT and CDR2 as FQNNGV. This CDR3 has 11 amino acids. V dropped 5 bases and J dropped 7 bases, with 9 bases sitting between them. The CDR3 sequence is CASSVAGEQYV. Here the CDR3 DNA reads TGTGCCAGCAGCGTCGCGGGAGAGCAGTACGTC.

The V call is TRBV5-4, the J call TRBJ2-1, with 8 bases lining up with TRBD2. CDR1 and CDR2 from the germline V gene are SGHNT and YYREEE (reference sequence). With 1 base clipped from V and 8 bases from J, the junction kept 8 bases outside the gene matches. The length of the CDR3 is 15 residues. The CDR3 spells CASSLNTGGAYEQFF. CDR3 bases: TGTGCCAGCAGCTTGAATACGGGGGGGGCCTATGAGCAGTTCTTC.

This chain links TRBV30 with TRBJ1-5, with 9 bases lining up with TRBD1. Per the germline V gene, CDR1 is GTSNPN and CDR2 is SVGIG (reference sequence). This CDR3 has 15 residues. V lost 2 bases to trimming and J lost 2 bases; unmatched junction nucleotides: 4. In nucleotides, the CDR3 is TGTGCCTGGAGTAGGACAGGGGCGGGCAATCAGCCCCAGCATTTT. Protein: CAWSRTGAGNQPQHF. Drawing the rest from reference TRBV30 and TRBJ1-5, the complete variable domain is SQTIHQWPATLVQPVGSPLSLECTVEGTSNPNLYWYRQAAGRGLQLLFYSVGIGQISSEVPQNLSASRPQDRQFILSSKKLLLSDSGFYLCAWSRTGAGNQPQHFGDGTRLSIL.

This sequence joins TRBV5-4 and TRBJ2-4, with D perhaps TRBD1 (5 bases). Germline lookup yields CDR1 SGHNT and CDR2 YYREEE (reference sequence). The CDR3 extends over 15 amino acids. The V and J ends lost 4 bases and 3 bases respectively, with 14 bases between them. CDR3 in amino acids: CASSPTGRDKNIQYF. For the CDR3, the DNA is TGTGCCAGCAGCCCAACAGGACGAGACAAAAACATTCAGTACTTC.

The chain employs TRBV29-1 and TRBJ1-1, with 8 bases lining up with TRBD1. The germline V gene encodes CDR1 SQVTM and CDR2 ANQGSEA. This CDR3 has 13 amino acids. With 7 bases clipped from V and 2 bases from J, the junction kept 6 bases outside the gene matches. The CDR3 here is CSAEGQGNTEAFF. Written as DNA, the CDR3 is TGCAGCGCCGAAGGACAGGGCAACACTGAAGCTTTCTTT. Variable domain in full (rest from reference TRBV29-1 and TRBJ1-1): SAVISQKPSRDICQRGTSLTIQCQVDSQVTMMFWYRQQPGQSLTLIATANQGSEATYESGFVIDKFPISRPNLTFSTLTVSNMSPEDSSIYLCSAEGQGNTEAFFGQGTRLTVV.

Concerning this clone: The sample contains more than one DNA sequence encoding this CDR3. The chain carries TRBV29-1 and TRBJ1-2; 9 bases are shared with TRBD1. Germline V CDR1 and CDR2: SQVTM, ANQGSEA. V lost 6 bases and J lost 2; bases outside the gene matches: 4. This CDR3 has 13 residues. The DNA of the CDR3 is TGCAGCGTGGGACAGGGTGGGAACTATGGCTACACCTTC. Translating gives CSVGQGGNYGYTF.

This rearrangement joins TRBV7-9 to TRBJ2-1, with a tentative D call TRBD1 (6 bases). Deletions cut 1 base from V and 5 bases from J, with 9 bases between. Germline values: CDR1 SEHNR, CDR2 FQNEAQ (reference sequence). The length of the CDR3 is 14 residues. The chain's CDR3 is CASSLVTGNNEQFF. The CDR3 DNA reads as TGTGCCAGCAGCTTAGTGACAGGTAACAATGAGCAGTTCTTC.

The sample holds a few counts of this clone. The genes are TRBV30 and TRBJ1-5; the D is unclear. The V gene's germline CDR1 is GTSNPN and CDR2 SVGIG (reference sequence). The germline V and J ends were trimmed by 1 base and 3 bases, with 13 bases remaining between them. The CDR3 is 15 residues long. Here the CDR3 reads CAWSDGSSHNQPQHF. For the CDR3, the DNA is TGTGCCTGGAGTGACGGGTCCAGTCACAATCAGCCCCAGCATTTT.

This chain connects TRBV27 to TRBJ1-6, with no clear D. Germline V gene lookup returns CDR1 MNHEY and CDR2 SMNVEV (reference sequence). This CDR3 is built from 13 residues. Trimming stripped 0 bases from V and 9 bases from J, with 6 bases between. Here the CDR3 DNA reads TGTGCCAGCAGTTTATCGACACTTTCACCCCTCCACTTT. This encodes CASSLSTLSPLHF.

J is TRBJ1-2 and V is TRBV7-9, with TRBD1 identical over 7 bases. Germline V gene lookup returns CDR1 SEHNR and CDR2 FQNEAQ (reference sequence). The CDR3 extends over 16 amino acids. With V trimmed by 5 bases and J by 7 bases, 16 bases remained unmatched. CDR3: CASSIPRGGTVFGYTF. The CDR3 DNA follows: TGTGCCAGCAGCATCCCCCGCGGCGGGACAGTTTTTGGCTACACCTTC.

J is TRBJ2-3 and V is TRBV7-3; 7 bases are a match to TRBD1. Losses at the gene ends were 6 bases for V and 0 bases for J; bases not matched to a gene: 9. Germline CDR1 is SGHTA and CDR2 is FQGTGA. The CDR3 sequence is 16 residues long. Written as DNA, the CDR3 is TGTGCCAGCAGTATTACGACAGGGCTAAGCACAGATACGCAGTATTTT. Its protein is CASSITTGLSTDTQYF.

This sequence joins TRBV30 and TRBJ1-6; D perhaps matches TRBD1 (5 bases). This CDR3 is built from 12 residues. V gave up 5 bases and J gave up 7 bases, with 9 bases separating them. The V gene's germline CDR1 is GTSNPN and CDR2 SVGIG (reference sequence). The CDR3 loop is CAWRWGNSPLHF. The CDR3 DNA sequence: TGTGCCTGGCGCTGGGGCAATTCACCCCTCCACTTT.